The clone carrying this TCR beta chain was found many times. Its antigen is unidentified. These data come from a study of T cells in Graves' hyperthyroidism and ophthalmopathy. Graves' hyperthyroidism was deemed stable absent ophthalmopathy progression within 18 months. Participants, patients aged 18 to 65, had newly diagnosed hyperthyroidism with a duration under 2 months. TCR beta CDR3 regions were amplified from RNA transcripts. Carried out on the TCR CDR3, a first-round RT-PCR used the HTBI primer set. TCRdb itself ran the multiplex PCR reads through MiXCR, one entry per CDR3 protein. The table includes over 700,000 distinct CDR3 sequences, about 38% detected once. The trim removed 5 bases at V and 3 bases at J, leaving 11 bases unmatched. Germline CDR1 is SEHNR and CDR2 is FQNEAQ (reference sequence). The CDR3 length is 16 residues. Study-wide results and limits: Most clonotypes expanded in the thyroid (above 0.001) were also present in blood. Ophthalmopathy, which appeared later, was predicted by the model a median around 6.9 months before onset.

This sequence was found in a man aged 18 to 29 with Graves' hyperthyroidism. Sequenced material: blood. This chain uses TRBV7-9 with TRBJ1-2, with 8 bases aligning to TRBD1. The CDR3 region is CASSLGQGRPDYGYTF. In DNA, the CDR3 is TGTGCCAGCAGCCTCGGACAGGGCCGGCCCGACTATGGCTACACCTTC.